This TCR beta chain was identified in a study of response to subunit inactivated influenza vaccine. Study-level points and caveats: Each seasonal flu vaccination may recruit only limited new T cells, authors suggested.

This CDR3 region has 15 residues. The V segment lost 1 base and the J segment 1 base; nucleotides outside the gene matches: 5. CDR1 and CDR2 (germline): SGHRS, YFSETQ. One entry per CDR3 protein results from TCRdb running MiXCR on the RT-PCR reads. The sample records 450,000 to 550,000 distinct CDR3 sequences, around 25% being singletons. Regarding this clonotype: The antigen remains unidentified.

This receptor was taken from a man aged 45-60 years who received an inactivated influenza vaccine. The chain has TRBV5-1 and TRBJ2-7, with TRBD1 matching 7 bases. Sequencing was performed on CD4+ T cells sorted from PBMCs, taken 5 days after vaccination. CDR3 sequence (DNA): TGCGCCAGCAGCTTGCATGGGGACAGATCCTACGAGCAGTACTTC. This sequence encodes CASSLHGDRSYEQYF.